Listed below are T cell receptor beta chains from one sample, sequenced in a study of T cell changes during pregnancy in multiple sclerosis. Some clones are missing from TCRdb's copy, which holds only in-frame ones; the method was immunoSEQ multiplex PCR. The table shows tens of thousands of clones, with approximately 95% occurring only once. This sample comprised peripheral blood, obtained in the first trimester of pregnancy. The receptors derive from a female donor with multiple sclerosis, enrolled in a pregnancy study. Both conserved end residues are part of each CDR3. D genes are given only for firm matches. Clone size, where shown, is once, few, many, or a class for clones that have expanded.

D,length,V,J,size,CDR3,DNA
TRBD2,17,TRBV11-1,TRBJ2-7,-,CASSRATSGAASYEQYF,TGTGCCAGCAGCCGAGCGACTAGCGGAGCTGCGTCCTACGAGCAGTACTTC
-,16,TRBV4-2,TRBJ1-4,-,CASSQDPGRIREKLFF,TGTGCCAGCAGCCAAGATCCAGGCAGAATTCGTGAAAAACTGTTTTTT
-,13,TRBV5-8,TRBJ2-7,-,CASPRPRGSEQYF,TGTGCCAGCCCCCGCCCCCGGGGGAGCGAGCAGTACTTC
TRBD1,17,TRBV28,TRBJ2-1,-,CASSSTGDVWSYNEQFF,TGTGCCAGCAGTAGTACAGGGGATGTCTGGTCCTACAATGAGCAGTTCTTC
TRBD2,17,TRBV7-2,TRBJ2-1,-,CASSLASSGLAAGGQFF,TGTGCCAGCAGCTTAGCCTCCTCGGGACTAGCGGCCGGGGGGCAGTTCTTC
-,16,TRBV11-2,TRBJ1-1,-,CASSLVFGSGLAEAFF,TGTGCCAGCAGCTTAGTCTTCGGGTCAGGGTTGGCTGAAGCTTTCTTT
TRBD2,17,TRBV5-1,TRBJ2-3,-,CASSFLWEGPNTDTQYF,TGCGCCAGCAGCTTTCTCTGGGAGGGACCGAACACAGATACGCAGTATTTT
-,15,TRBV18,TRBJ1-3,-,CASSPQGTLGNTIYF,TGTGCCAGCTCACCACAAGGGACACTCGGAAACACCATATATTTT
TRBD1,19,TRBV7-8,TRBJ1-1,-,CASSDVGTGDKIRTNEAFF,TGTGCCAGCAGCGACGTCGGGACAGGGGACAAGATACGGACAAATGAAGCTTTCTTT
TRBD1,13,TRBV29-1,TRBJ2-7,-,CSVEDRDRYEQYF,TGCAGCGTTGAGGACAGGGATAGGTACGAGCAGTACTTC
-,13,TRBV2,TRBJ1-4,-,CASLEAVYGKLFF,TGTGCCAGCCTGGAGGCGGTTTATGGAAAACTGTTTTTT
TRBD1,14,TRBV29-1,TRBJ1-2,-,CSVRDSQSNYGYTF,TGCAGCGTCCGGGACAGTCAGAGTAACTATGGCTACACCTTC
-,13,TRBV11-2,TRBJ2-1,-,CASSLVGSGEQFF,TGTGCCAGCAGCTTAGTCGGGAGTGGTGAGCAGTTCTTC
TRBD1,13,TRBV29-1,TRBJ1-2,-,CSVGRTGESGYTF,TGCAGCGTGGGACGGACAGGGGAGTCAGGCTACACCTTC
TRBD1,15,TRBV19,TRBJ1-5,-,CASSISGQLNQPQHF,TGTGCCAGTAGTATTTCGGGACAGCTCAATCAGCCCCAGCATTTT
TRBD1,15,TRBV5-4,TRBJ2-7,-,CASSLAGTGTGEQYF,TGTGCCAGCAGCTTGGCCGGGACAGGGACCGGGGAGCAGTACTTC
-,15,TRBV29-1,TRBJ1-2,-,CSVEVSQGGDYGYTF,TGCAGCGTTGAAGTATCTCAGGGAGGAGACTATGGCTACACCTTC
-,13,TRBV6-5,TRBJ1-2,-,CASRILEPYDETF,TGTGCCAGCAGGATTTTAGAGCCCTATGATGAGACCTTC
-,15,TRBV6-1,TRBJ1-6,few,CASIGKAGKGSPLHF,TGTGCCAGCATCGGAAAGGCCGGGAAGGGTTCACCCCTCCACTTT
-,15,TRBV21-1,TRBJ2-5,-,CASSKALTGQETQYF,TGTGCCAGCAGCAAAGCGCTTACGGGCCAAGAGACCCAGTACTTC
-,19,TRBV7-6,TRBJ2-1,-,CASSLWGRESVSYGNEQFF,TGTGCCAGCAGCTTGTGGGGGCGGGAGAGCGTATCATATGGGAATGAGCAGTTCTTC
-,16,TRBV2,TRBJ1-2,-,CASSEGLGRANYGYTF,TGTGCCAGCAGTGAAGGGCTAGGAAGAGCTAACTATGGCTACACCTTC